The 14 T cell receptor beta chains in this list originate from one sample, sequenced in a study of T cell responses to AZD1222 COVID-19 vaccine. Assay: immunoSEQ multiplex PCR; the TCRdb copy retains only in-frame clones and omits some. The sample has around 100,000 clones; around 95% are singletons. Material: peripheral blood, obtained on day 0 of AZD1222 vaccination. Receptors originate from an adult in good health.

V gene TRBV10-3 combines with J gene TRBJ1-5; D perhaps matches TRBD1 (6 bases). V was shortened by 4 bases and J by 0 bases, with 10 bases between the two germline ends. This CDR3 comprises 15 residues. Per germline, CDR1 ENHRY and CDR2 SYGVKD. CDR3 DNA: TGTGCCATCAGTGGGACAGAATATAGCAATCAGCCCCAGCATTTT. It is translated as CAISGTEYSNQPQHF.

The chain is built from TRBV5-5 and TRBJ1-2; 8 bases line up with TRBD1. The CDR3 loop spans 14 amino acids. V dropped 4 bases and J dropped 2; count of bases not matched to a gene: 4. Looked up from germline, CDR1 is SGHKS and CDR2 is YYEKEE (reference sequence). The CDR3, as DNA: TGTGCCAGCAGCCTGGACAGGGTGAACTATGGCTACACCTTC. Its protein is CASSLDRVNYGYTF. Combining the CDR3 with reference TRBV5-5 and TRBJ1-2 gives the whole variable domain DAGVTQSPTHLIKTRGQQVTLRCSPISGHKSVSWYQQVLGQGPQFIFQYYEKEERGRGNFPDRFSARQFPNYSSELNVNALLLGDSALYLCASSLDRVNYGYTFGSGTRLTVV.

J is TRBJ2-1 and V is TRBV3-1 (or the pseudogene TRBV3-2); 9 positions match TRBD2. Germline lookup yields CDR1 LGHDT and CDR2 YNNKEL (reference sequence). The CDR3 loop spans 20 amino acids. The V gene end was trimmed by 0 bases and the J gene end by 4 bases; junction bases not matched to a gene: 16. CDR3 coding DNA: TGTGCCAGCAGCCAAGATGAAGGGTTGGGGCTAGCGGGGTCTTACAATGAGCAGTTCTTC. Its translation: CASSQDEGLGLAGSYNEQFF.

The CDR3 DNA is TGTGCCAGCAGCGGCCTCAGGTCCCTGGACGACTACACCTTC. Translation: CASSGLRSLDDYTF. The rearrangement links TRBV9 to TRBJ1-2; no definite D call. Germline CDR1 and CDR2: SGDLS and YYNGEE. V lost 3 bases and J 10 bases, leaving 19 bases between the germline ends. The CDR3 has 14 amino acids.

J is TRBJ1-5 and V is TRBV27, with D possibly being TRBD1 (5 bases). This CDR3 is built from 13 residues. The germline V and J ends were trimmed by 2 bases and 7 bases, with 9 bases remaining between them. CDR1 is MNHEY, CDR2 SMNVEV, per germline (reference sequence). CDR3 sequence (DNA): TGTGCCAGCAGTTTACGGGGGGGACAGCCCCAGCATTTT. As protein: CASSLRGGQPQHF.

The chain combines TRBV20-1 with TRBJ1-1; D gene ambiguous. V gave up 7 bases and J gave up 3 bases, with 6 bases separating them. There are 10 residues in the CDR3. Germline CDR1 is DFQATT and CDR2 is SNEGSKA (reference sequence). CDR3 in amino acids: CSVRDTEAFF. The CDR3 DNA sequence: TGCAGTGTGAGGGACACTGAAGCTTTCTTT.

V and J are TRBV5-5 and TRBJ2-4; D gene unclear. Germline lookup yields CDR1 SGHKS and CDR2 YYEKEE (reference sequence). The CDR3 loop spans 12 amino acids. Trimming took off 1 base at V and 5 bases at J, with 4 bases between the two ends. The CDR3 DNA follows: TGTGCCAGCAGCTTGAGGGAAAACATTCAGTACTTC. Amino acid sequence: CASSLRENIQYF.

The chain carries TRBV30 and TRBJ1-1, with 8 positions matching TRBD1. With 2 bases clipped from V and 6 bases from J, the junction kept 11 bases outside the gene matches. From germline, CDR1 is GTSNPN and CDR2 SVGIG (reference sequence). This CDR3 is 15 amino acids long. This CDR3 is CAWSQYRGSRAEAFF. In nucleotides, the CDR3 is TGTGCCTGGAGTCAGTACAGGGGGTCGAGGGCTGAAGCTTTCTTT.

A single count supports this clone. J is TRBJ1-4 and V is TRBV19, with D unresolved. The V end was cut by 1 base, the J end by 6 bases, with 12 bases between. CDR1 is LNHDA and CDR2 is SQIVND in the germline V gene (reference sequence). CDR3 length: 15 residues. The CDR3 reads CASSIAAIRDEKLFF. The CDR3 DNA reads TGTGCCAGTAGTATAGCGGCGATTCGGGATGAAAAACTGTTTTTT.

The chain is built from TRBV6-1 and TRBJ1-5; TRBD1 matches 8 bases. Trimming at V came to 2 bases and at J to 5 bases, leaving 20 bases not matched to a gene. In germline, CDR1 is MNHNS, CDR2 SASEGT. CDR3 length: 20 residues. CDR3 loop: CASSEFRFPEQGDGDQPQHF. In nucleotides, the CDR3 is TGTGCCAGCAGTGAATTTAGGTTTCCTGAACAGGGGGACGGCGATCAGCCCCAGCATTTT.

CDR3 region: CASSVGRGGLTDTQYF. DNA for the CDR3: TGTGCCAGCAGCGTAGGTCGGGGAGGACTCACAGATACGCAGTATTTT. The chain joins TRBV9 to TRBJ2-3, with D possibly TRBD2 on 6 matching bases. The CDR3 has 16 residues. V lost 0 bases and J lost 2, with 13 bases in between. In germline, CDR1 is SGDLS, CDR2 YYNGEE.

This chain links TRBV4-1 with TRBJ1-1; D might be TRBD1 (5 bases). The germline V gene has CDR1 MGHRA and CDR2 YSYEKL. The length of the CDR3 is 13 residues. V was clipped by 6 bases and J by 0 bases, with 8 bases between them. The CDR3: CASRKQVNTEAFF. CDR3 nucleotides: TGCGCCAGCAGGAAACAGGTGAACACTGAAGCTTTCTTT.

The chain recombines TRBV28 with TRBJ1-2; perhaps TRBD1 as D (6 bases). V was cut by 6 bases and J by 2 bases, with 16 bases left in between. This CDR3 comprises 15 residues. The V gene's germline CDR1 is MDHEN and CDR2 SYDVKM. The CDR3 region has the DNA TGTGCCAGCAGGTACAGGGACCGGGGGAACTATGGCTACACCTTC. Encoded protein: CASRYRDRGNYGYTF.

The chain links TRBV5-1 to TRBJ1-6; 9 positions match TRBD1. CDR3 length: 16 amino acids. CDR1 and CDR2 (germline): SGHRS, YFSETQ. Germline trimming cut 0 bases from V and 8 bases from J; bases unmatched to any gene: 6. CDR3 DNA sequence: TGCGCCAGCAGCTTGGGGTTGGGGACAGGGTATTCACCCCTCCACTTT. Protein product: CASSLGLGTGYSPLHF. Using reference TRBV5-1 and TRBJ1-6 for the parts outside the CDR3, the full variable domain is KAGVTQTPRYLIKTRGQQVTLSCSPISGHRSVSWYQQTPGQGLQFLFEYFSETQRNKGNFPGRFSGRQFSNSRSEMNVSTLELGDSALYLCASSLGLGTGYSPLHFGNGTRLTVT.